This T cell receptor (beta chain) was found in a study of blood T cell repertoires in COVID-19. Whole-study context: Sites across the United States, Italy and Spain contributed samples from acute and convalescent COVID-19.

Profiling relied on immunoSEQ multiplex PCR, and the TCRdb table lists in-frame clones only, not all of them. The sample holds fewer than 40,000 clones, 70% to 90% seen once. The CDR3 covers 14 residues. Germline V gives CDR1 SGHRS, CDR2 YFSETQ. J lost 0 bases, V lost 4 bases, and 1 base had no gene match. V is TRBV5-1 and J is TRBJ1-1; TRBD1 aligns across 9 bases. Sequences were obtained from peripheral blood. This receptor was taken from a man in his sixties or seventies with active COVID-19. CDR3 protein: CASSGTGMNTEAFF. The CDR3 region has the DNA TGCGCCAGCAGCGGGACAGGGATGAACACTGAAGCTTTCTTT.